These T cell receptor beta chains were read from a single sample in a study of T cells after posttransplantation cyclophosphamide. Here immunoSEQ multiplex PCR was the method, and the copy in TCRdb shows in-frame clones only, minus some. This table has around 4,800 clones, over 75% appearing once. The sample consisted of PBMCs, taken after an allogeneic stem cell transplant with a calcineurin inhibitor and methotrexate. The receptors derive from a male patient aged 40 to 55 who received an allogeneic stem cell transplant from an unrelated donor, was CMV-positive, and had chronic GVHD only. Some T cells may be transferred from the graft donor. The CDR3 runs from the conserved cysteine through the conserved F or W. D genes are given only for firm matches. Clone size is given for some rows only: seen once, a few or many times, or a class if the clone is expanded.

v_gene,abundance,j_gene,d_gene,CDR3nt,CDR3aa
TRBV4-1,-,TRBJ1-1,-,TGCGCCAGCAGCGTCAGTCCAAACACTGAAGCTTTCTTT,CASSVSPNTEAFF
TRBV19,few,TRBJ2-7,TRBD1,TGTGCCAGTAGGGACAGGGGCAGCTCCTACGAGCAGTACTTC,CASRDRGSSYEQYF
TRBV5-1,once,TRBJ1-1,TRBD1,TGCGCCAGCAGCGGACAGGGAGGAGGCACTGAAGCTTTCTTT,CASSGQGGGTEAFF
TRBV6-5,-,TRBJ1-1,TRBD1,TGTGCCAGCAGAACGACCGGACAGGCAACTGAAGCTTTCTTT,CASRTTGQATEAFF
TRBV6-5,-,TRBJ1-2,TRBD1,TGTGCCAGCTGGGACAGAGCTAACTATGGCTACACCTTC,CASWDRANYGYTF
TRBV9,-,TRBJ1-1,-,TGTGCCAGCAGCGTAGGCAACAGGTTGAACACTGAAGCTTTCTTT,CASSVGNRLNTEAFF
TRBV7-9,-,TRBJ2-7,-,TGTGCCAGCAGCTTAGACGCCACAAGCTACGAGCAGTACTTC,CASSLDATSYEQYF
TRBV19,-,TRBJ2-3,-,TGTGCCAGTATGGGGAGACTAAGCACAGATACGCAGTATTTT,CASMGRLSTDTQYF
TRBV4-3,few,TRBJ1-3,TRBD1,TGCGCCAGCAGCCAAGTGACAGGGAGCAACACCATATATTTT,CASSQVTGSNTIYF
TRBV10-2,once,TRBJ1-1,-,TGCGCCAGCATTCATTTTGCGGGGGGCAACACTGAAGCTTTCTTT,CASIHFAGGNTEAFF
TRBV7-2,-,TRBJ2-2,TRBD1,TGTGCCAGCAGCCAAGACAGGGCCGGGGGGGAGCTGTTTTTT,CASSQDRAGGELFF
TRBV5-1,-,TRBJ1-2,-,TGCGCCAGCAGCTTCGACAGTAGCTATGGCTACACCTTC,CASSFDSSYGYTF
TRBV25-1,-,TRBJ2-3,-,TGTGCCAGCAGTGAACGGGGGGATACGCAGTATTTT,CASSERGDTQYF
TRBV4-2,-,TRBJ1-2,-,TGTGCCAGCAGACCCCCCGACAGGAATGGCTACACCTTC,CASRPPDRNGYTF
TRBV5-1,-,TRBJ2-7,TRBD1,TGCGCCAGCAGCTCGACAGGGCCCTACGAGCAGTACTTC,CASSSTGPYEQYF
TRBV2,-,TRBJ1-1,TRBD1,TGTGCCAGCAGCGAGGGTCGGACAGGGGGCGCGGGGAACACTGAAGCTTTCTTT,CASSEGRTGGAGNTEAFF
TRBV5-4,-,TRBJ1-2,-,TGTGCCAGCAGCTTGGCGGCCGGGGAGGATGGCTACACCTTC,CASSLAAGEDGYTF
TRBV4-2,-,TRBJ2-7,-,TGTGCCAGCAGCCAATCGGTCACAGAGTTATCCTACGAGCAGTACTTC,CASSQSVTELSYEQYF
TRBV6-5,once,TRBJ1-2,-,TGTGCCAGCAGCACCCGGGGATCTCTACTCTATGGCTACACCTTC,CASSTRGSLLYGYTF
TRBV4-3,-,TRBJ1-1,-,TGCGCCAGCAGCCAAGTGTCAAAGAACACTGAAGCTTTCTTT,CASSQVSKNTEAFF
TRBV6-6,-,TRBJ1-1,-,TGTGCCAGCAGTCCCTATATGAACACTGAAGCTTTCTTT,CASSPYMNTEAFF
TRBV6-5,-,TRBJ1-2,-,TGTGCCAGCAGTTCCGGTATTACAGGGGGCTACACCTTC,CASSSGITGGYTF
TRBV5-1,-,TRBJ2-1,-,TGCGCCAGCAGCTTGGACGGGAACTCCTACAATGAGCAGTTCTTC,CASSLDGNSYNEQFF
TRBV5-1,few,TRBJ1-1,-,TGCGCCAGCAGCCCTGAGTACAGGGCTGAAGCTTTCTTT,CASSPEYRAEAFF
TRBV2,-,TRBJ2-7,TRBD2,TGTGCCAGCGGGGGGGAAGGGGTCTTCTCCTACGAGCAGTACTTC,CASGGEGVFSYEQYF
TRBV6-5,-,TRBJ1-5,-,TGTGCCAGCAGTTACGGCGGCGGGGATCAGCCCCAGCATTTT,CASSYGGGDQPQHF
TRBV6-1,-,TRBJ1-2,-,TGTGCCAGCAGGGCTGAATGGGCAGGCCCCTATGGCTACACCTTC,CASRAEWAGPYGYTF
TRBV9,-,TRBJ1-3,TRBD1,TGTGCCAGCAGCGTAGCGGGGACAGCGGGAAACACCATATATTTT,CASSVAGTAGNTIYF
TRBV4-1,-,TRBJ2-7,TRBD1,TGCGCCAGCAGCCAGACAGGGAACGAGCAGTACTTC,CASSQTGNEQYF
TRBV12-5,-,TRBJ1-5,-,TGTGCTAGTGGTGGCGGACAGTATAGCAATCAGCCCCAGCATTTT,CASGGGQYSNQPQHF
TRBV7-6,-,TRBJ2-2,TRBD2,TGTGCCAGCAGCATTAGCGGGGGGGCCCATATCTCCGGGGAGCTGTTTTTT,CASSISGGAHISGELFF
TRBV5-6,-,TRBJ2-7,-,TGTGCCAGCAGCTTGAATTTGGGCGGGGTTTCCTACGAGCAGTACTTC,CASSLNLGGVSYEQYF
TRBV5-1,once,TRBJ1-4,-,TGCGCCAGCAGCGCGGGGACTCAGGGACGTGAAAAACTGTTTTTT,CASSAGTQGREKLFF
TRBV30,-,TRBJ1-4,-,TGTGCCTGGAGTGTACGGAATGAAAAACTGTTTTTT,CAWSVRNEKLFF
TRBV18,-,TRBJ1-6,-,TGTGCCAGCTCACCACAGCAAAATTCACCCCTCCACTTT,CASSPQQNSPLHF
TRBV30,-,TRBJ1-4,TRBD1,TGTGCCTGGAGTTCGTCCCGGACAGGCGTACTAGAAAAACTGTTTTTT,CAWSSSRTGVLEKLFF
TRBV10-3,-,TRBJ2-2,-,TGTGCCATCACCGACCCCCCAGGGGATAACACCGGGGAGCTGTTTTTT,CAITDPPGDNTGELFF
TRBV4-1,-,TRBJ1-3,TRBD1,TGCGCCAGCAGCCAAGATGAGGGGGCTACCGGAAACACCATATATTTT,CASSQDEGATGNTIYF
TRBV27,-,TRBJ1-5,TRBD1,TGTGCCAGCAGACGTTTCGGGACAGATAGCAATCAGCCCCAGCATTTT,CASRRFGTDSNQPQHF
TRBV6-5,-,TRBJ1-1,-,TGTGCCAGCAGTTACTCGAGGAGGATGAACACTGAAGCTTTCTTT,CASSYSRRMNTEAFF
TRBV5-1,-,TRBJ1-1,-,TGCGCCAGCAGCTTGGGACTTACAGGGCCAACGGCTGAAGCTTTCTTT,CASSLGLTGPTAEAFF
TRBV7-9,-,TRBJ2-7,TRBD2,TGTGCCAGCAGCCTCCACGGGACTAGCGGGAGGGCCTACGAGCAGTACTTC,CASSLHGTSGRAYEQYF
TRBV6-5,-,TRBJ1-2,-,TGTGCCAGCTCCCTGCGGGGCCGCAGGGATGGCTACACCTTC,CASSLRGRRDGYTF
TRBV27,-,TRBJ1-1,-,TGTGCCAGCAGCGGGATGGACGGAAACACTGAAGCTTTCTTT,CASSGMDGNTEAFF
TRBV29-1,-,TRBJ2-1,TRBD1,TGCAGCGTAACGGGACAGGGATACAATGAGCAGTTCTTC,CSVTGQGYNEQFF
TRBV9,once,TRBJ1-1,TRBD1,TGTGCCAGCAGCGCAGGGGGAGGAACTGAAGCTTTCTTT,CASSAGGGTEAFF
TRBV4-1,-,TRBJ2-7,-,TGCGCCAGCAGCCAGGGACTGATATCCTACGAGCAGTACTTC,CASSQGLISYEQYF
TRBV29-1,-,TRBJ1-2,TRBD1,TGCAGCGAAGGGGGCAACTATGGCTACACCTTC,CSEGGNYGYTF
TRBV7-2,-,TRBJ2-7,-,TGTGCCAGCAGTTTCGGGACAAGATACGAGCAGTACTTC,CASSFGTRYEQYF
TRBV19,-,TRBJ1-2,-,TGTGCCGTTACAGGGAGCTATGGCTACACCTTC,CAVTGSYGYTF
TRBV29-1,-,TRBJ2-3,-,TGCAGCGCCAAAGGACAGTACGTCGATACGCAGTATTTT,CSAKGQYVDTQYF
TRBV2,-,TRBJ1-2,TRBD1,TGTGCCAGCATCATGACAGGGTATGGCGGCTACACCTTC,CASIMTGYGGYTF
TRBV7-6,-,TRBJ2-5,-,TGTGCCAGCAGCCCAGAGGCGGATGAGACCCAGTACTTC,CASSPEADETQYF
TRBV19,-,TRBJ1-1,TRBD1,TGTGCCAGTAGTTTCAGGGGGCGCCTTGAAGCTTTCTTT,CASSFRGRLEAFF
TRBV28,-,TRBJ1-2,-,TGTGCCAGCAGTTTACAGGTTAACTATGGCTACACCTTC,CASSLQVNYGYTF
TRBV7-2,-,TRBJ1-2,TRBD1,TGTGCCAGCAGCCAACGACAGGGAGAACCTTATGGCTACACCTTC,CASSQRQGEPYGYTF
TRBV27,-,TRBJ2-7,TRBD1,TGTGCCAGCAGGACGACAGGGCCCTCCTACGAGCAGTACTTC,CASRTTGPSYEQYF
TRBV10-3,-,TRBJ2-7,TRBD1,TGTGCCATCAGGCGGACAGGGGACGAGCAGTACTTC,CAIRRTGDEQYF
TRBV29-1,-,TRBJ1-1,-,TGCAGCGGGATTCTGACAGGTATCACTGAAGCTTTCTTT,CSGILTGITEAFF
TRBV6-6,-,TRBJ2-7,TRBD1,TGTGCCAGCAGGCAGGGGGCCCACGAGCAGTACTTC,CASRQGAHEQYF